The 5 T cell receptor beta chains below were found in one sample sequenced in a study of T cells in Graves' hyperthyroidism and ophthalmopathy (dated by TCRdb to about 2019). Library creation used multiplex PCR. TCRdb names Illumina HiSeq 2000 as the instrument used. Amplification of TCR beta CDR3 regions was carried out from RNA transcripts. The first round of RT-PCR for the TCR CDR3 was performed with the HTBI primer set and the Qiagen OneStep RT-PCR kit. TCRdb reprocessed the public reads (quality trimming at Q25 with fastp, clone calling with MiXCR) and kept in-frame beta chains. Under each unique CDR3 protein, matching rows form one entry showing the most common genes and DNA. A total of 660,000 or so distinct CDR3 sequences appear in this sample, less than 45% of them only once. The top ten hold less than 9% of the sample. What was sequenced was peripheral blood or thyroid tissue (not recorded which). These receptors all stem from an adult man with Graves' disease, either hyperthyroidism or ophthalmopathy (not recorded which).

The chain recombines TRBV7-6 with TRBJ1-1; D possibly corresponds to TRBD1 (6 bases). The CDR3 consists of 14 residues. V was shortened by 5 bases and J by 5 bases, with 15 bases between the two germline ends. Per the germline V gene, CDR1 is SGHVS and CDR2 is FNYEAQ. The CDR3 DNA follows: TGTGCCAGCAGCCAAGAAGGGGGGGGGACTGAAGCTTTCTTT. The encoded protein is CASSQEGGGTEAFF.

This clonotype was seen repeatedly, ten times or more. The chain has TRBV2 and TRBJ1-1, with D possibly being TRBD1 (6 bases). CDR1 is SNHLY and CDR2 is FYNNEI in the germline V gene. This CDR3 contains 13 residues. Trimming took 6 bases from V and 5 from J, leaving 13 bases between them. Here the CDR3 reads CASRRGQGTEAFF. CDR3 nucleotides: TGTGCCAGCAGGAGAGGCCAGGGGACTGAAGCTTTCTTT.

The gene calls are TRBV20-1 and TRBJ1-1, with D maybe TRBD1 (5 bases). The germline CDR1 and CDR2 sequences are DFQATT and SNEGSKA (reference sequence). The CDR3 covers 16 residues. The V end lost 1 base, the J end lost 1 base, and 16 bases lay between the germline ends. The CDR3 protein is CSARGGGRTKNTEAFF. DNA for the CDR3: TGCAGTGCTAGAGGGGGCGGACGGACCAAGAACACTGAAGCTTTCTTT.

About this clonotype: Since a much larger clone is just one base distant, this may be a read error. The CDR3 region has the DNA TGTGTCAGCAGCACCATAGGATCCTATGGCTACACCTTC. Its protein is CVSSTIGSYGYTF. The chain couples TRBV2 to TRBJ1-2; D uncertain. The germline CDR1 and CDR2 sequences are SNHLY and FYNNEI. The CDR3 spans 13 residues.

The chain couples TRBV19 to TRBJ1-1; TRBD1 agrees at 11 bases. Germline lookup yields CDR1 LNHDA and CDR2 SQIVND (reference sequence). The CDR3 extends over 14 amino acids. V shed 6 bases, J shed 4 bases, and the junction held 4 bases outside the gene matches. CDR3 nucleotides: TGTGCCAGTAGAACCGGGACAGGGGGCACTGAAGCTTTCTTT. This translates into CASRTGTGGTEAFF.